This TCR beta chain was captured by sequencing in a study of blood T cell repertoires in COVID-19. Turning to the study itself: Acute and convalescent COVID-19 samples came from the United States, Italy and Spain. From T cells, B-cell-depleted T cells, or PBMCs came the material, which was cDNA or gDNA.

Source study methods: Estimates of nucleated cell counts were drawn from the amplification of reference gene primers. Sequenced by immunoSEQ multiplex PCR; TCRdb stores in-frame clones only, minus some. V, J and clone size derive from that table, while D and trimming were established from the DNA sequence. The table includes around 83,000 clones, around 90% detected once. The CDR3 consists of 16 residues. Germline assignment: CDR1 LGHDT and CDR2 YNNKEL (reference sequence). V gave up 2 bases and J gave up 5 bases, with 13 bases separating them. The TCR originated in an elderly man with active or convalescent COVID-19. The material sequenced was peripheral blood. The chain has TRBV3-1 (or the pseudogene TRBV3-2) and TRBJ1-6; D possibly corresponds to TRBD1 (5 bases). The CDR3 sequence: CASSQLPQGNNSPLHF. The DNA of the CDR3 is TGTGCCAGCAGCCAACTCCCGCAGGGTAATAATTCACCCCTCCACTTT.